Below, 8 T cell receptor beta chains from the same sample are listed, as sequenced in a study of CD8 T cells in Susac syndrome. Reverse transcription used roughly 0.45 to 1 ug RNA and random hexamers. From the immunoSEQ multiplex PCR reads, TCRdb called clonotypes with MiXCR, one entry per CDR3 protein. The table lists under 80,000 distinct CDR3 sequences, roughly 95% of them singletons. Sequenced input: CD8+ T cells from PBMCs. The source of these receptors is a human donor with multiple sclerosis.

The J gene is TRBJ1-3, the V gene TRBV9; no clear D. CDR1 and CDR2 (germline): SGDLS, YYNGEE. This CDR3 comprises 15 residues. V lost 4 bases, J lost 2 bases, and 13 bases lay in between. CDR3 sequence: CASSPQAGAGNTIYF. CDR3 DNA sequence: TGTGCCAGCAGCCCCCAAGCCGGGGCTGGAAACACCATATATTTT.

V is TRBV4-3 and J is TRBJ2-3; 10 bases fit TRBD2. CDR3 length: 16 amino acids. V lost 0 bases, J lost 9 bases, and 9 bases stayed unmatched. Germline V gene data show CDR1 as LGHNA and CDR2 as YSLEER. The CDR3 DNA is TGCGCCAGCAGCCAAGAGCCTAGCGGGGGCCCGGAGACGCAGTATTTT. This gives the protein CASSQEPSGGPETQYF.

CDR3 coding DNA: TGTGCCAGCAGCCACCCCGGGAGTGACTATGGCTACACCTTC. It is translated as CASSHPGSDYGYTF. The chain couples TRBV3-1 to TRBJ1-2; D not certain. The V and J ends lost 3 bases and 3 bases respectively, with 11 bases between them. Per germline, CDR1 LGHDT and CDR2 YNNKEL (reference sequence). CDR3 length equals 14 residues.

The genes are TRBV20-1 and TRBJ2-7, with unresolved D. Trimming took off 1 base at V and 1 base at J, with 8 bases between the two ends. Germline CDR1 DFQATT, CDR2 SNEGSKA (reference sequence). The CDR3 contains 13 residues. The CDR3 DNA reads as TGCAGTGCTAGAGTGACGGCGTCCTACGAGCAGTACTTC. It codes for CSARVTASYEQYF.

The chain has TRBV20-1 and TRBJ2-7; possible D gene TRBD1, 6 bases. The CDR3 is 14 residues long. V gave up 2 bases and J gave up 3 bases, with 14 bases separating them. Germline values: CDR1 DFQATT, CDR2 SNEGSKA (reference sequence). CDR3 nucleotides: TGCAGTGCTAGACACGAAACAGGGAACTACGAGCAGTACTTC. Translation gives CSARHETGNYEQYF.

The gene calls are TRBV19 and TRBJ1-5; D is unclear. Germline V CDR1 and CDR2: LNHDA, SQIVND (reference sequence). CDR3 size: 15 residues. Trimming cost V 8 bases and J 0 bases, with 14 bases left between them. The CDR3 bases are TGTGCCAGTTCATATCACGAGTCTAGCAATCAGCCCCAGCATTTT. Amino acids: CASSYHESSNQPQHF.

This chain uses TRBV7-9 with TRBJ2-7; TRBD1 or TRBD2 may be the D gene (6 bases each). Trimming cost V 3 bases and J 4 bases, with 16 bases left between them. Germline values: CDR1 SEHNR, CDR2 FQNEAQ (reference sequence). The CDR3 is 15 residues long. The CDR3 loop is CASSFRGRGGYEQYF. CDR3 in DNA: TGTGCCAGCAGCTTTCGGGGGAGAGGGGGGTACGAGCAGTACTTC.

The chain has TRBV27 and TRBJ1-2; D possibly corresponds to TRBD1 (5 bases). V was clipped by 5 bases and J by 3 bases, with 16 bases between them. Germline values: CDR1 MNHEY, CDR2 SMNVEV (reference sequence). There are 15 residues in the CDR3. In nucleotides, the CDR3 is TGTGCCAGCAGTCTGCAGGGTCTAGGGGACTATGGCTACACCTTC. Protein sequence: CASSLQGLGDYGYTF.